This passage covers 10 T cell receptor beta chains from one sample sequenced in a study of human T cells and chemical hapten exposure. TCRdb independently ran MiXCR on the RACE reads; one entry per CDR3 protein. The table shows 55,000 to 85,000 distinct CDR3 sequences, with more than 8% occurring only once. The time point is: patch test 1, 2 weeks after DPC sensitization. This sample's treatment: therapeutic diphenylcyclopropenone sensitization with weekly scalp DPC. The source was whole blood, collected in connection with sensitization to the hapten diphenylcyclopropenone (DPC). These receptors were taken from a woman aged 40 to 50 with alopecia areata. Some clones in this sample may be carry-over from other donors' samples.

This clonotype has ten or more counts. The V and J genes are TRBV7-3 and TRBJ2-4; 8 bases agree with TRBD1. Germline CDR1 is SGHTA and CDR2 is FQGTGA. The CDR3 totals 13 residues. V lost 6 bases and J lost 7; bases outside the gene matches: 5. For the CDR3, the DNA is TGTGCCAGCAGTCAGGGGGCGGACAACATTCAGTACTTC. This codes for CASSQGADNIQYF.

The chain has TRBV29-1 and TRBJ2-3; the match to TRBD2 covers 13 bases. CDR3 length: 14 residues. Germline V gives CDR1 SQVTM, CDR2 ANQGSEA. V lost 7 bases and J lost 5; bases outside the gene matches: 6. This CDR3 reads CSAGTSGVGDTQYF. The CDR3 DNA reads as TGCAGCGCCGGGACTAGCGGGGTGGGAGATACGCAGTATTTT.

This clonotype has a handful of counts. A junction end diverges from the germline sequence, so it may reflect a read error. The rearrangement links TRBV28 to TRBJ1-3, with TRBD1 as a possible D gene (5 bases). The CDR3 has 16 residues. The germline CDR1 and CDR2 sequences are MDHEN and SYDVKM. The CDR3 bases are TGTGCCAGCAGTCTCTATTGGGGCAGATCTGAAAACACCATATATTTT. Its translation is CASSLYWGRSENTIYF.

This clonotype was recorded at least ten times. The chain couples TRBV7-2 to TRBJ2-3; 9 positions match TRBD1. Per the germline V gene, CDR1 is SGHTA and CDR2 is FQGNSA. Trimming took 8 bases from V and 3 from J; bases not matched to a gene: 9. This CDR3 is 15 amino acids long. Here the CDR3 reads CASGLDRGGTDTQYF. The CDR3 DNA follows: TGTGCCAGCGGACTGGACAGGGGAGGGACAGATACGCAGTATTTT.

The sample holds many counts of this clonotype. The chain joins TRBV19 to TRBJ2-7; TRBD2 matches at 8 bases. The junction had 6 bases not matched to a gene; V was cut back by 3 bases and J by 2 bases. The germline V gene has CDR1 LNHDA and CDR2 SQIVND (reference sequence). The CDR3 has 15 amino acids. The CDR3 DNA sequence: TGTGCCAGTAGTATCCAAGCGGGGGAGGCCTACGAGCAGTACTTC. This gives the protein CASSIQAGEAYEQYF.

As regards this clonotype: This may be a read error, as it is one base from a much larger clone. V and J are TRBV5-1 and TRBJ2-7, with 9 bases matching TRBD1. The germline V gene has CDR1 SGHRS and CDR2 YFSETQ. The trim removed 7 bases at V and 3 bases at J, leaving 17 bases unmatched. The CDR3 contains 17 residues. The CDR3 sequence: CASYGTGGEFGDYEQYF. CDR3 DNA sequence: TGCGCCAGCTACGGAACAGGGGGCGAATTTGGTGACTACGAGCAGTACTTC. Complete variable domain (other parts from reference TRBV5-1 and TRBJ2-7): KAGVTQTPRYLIKTRGQQVTLSCSPISGHRSVSWYQQTPGQGLQFLFEYFSETQRNKGNFPGRFSGRQFSNSRSEMNVSTLELGDSALYLCASYGTGGEFGDYEQYFGPGTRLTVT.

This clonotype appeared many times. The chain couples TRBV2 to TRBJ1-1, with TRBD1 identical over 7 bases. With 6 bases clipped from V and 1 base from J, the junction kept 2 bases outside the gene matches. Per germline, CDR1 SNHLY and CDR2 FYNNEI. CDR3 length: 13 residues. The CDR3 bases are TGTGCCAGCAGACAGGGGCAGAACACTGAAGCTTTCTTT. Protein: CASRQGQNTEAFF. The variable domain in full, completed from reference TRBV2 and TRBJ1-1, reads EPEVTQTPSHQVTQMGQEVILRCVPISNHLYFYWYRQILGQKVEFLVSFYNNEISEKSEIFDDQFSVERPDGSNFTLKIRSTKLEDSAMYFCASRQGQNTEAFFGQGTRLTVV.

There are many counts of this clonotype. The CDR3 bases are TGTGCCAGCAGCCAAGTAGCGGTGTACCAAGAGACCCAGTACTTC. Translating it yields CASSQVAVYQETQYF. J is TRBJ2-5 and V is TRBV3-1; TRBD2 might be the D (6 bases). CDR3 length: 15 residues. CDR1 is LGHDT and CDR2 is YNNKEL in the germline V gene (reference sequence). The V and J ends lost 1 base and 0 bases respectively, with 9 bases between them.

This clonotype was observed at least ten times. CDR3 nucleotides: TGTGCCAGCCGGGTCCCTCATTCCTCTGGAAACACCATATATTTT. Protein sequence: CASRVPHSSGNTIYF. V and J are TRBV21-1 and TRBJ1-3; the listed D gene, TRBD1, was not tested against the DNA. TRBV21-1 is termed a pseudogene. The CDR3 has 15 amino acids.

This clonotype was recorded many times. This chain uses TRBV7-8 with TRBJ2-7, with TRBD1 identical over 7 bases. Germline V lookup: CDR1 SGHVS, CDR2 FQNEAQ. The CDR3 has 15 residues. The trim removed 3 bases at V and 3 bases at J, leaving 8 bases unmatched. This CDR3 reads CASSFPQQGNYEQYF. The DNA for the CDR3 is TGTGCCAGCAGCTTTCCCCAACAGGGGAACTACGAGCAGTACTTC.